One sample yielded the 13 T cell receptor beta chains listed below, sequenced in a study of metastatic and nonmetastatic thyroid tumors. None of the patients had undergone any treatment ahead of thyroid surgery. From the PCR reads, TCRdb re-called clones with MiXCR. The table records about 93,000 clones, roughly 12% of them present only once. Sequencing was performed on blood. Receptors originate from a female donor with papillary thyroid cancer or a benign thyroid nodule (not recorded which). Some clones in this sample may be carry-over from other donors' samples.

Ten or more counts support this clone. The chain joins TRBV7-9 to TRBJ2-7, with TRBD1 identical over 10 bases. CDR1 and CDR2 (germline): SEHNR, FQNEAQ (reference sequence). With V trimmed by 5 bases and J by 0 bases, 7 bases remained unmatched. This CDR3 spans 16 amino acids. CDR3 residues: CASSILRDRGSYEQYF. CDR3 in DNA: TGTGCCAGCAGCATCCTCCGGGACAGGGGCTCCTACGAGCAGTACTTC.

V and J are TRBV20-1 and TRBJ2-3; 13 nucleotides line up with TRBD2. The CDR3 covers 17 residues. CDR1 is DFQATT, CDR2 SNEGSKA, per germline (reference sequence). V was pared by 5 bases and J by 5 bases, with 13 bases of the junction left unmatched. CDR3 coding DNA: TGCAGTGCTCGCGAATTACTAGCGGGAGGGCCCGGAGATACGCAGTATTTT. This encodes CSARELLAGGPGDTQYF.

This clone was counted once. One end of the junction fails to match germline, which may point to a read error. The rearrangement uses TRBV19 and TRBJ2-7; either TRBD1 or TRBD2 may fit D (6 bases each). The CDR3 runs 16 residues. CDR1 LNHDA and CDR2 SQIVND come from the germline V gene (reference sequence). The CDR3 loop reads CAISPSLGGLRIEQYF. The CDR3 DNA follows: TGTGCCATTAGTCCCTCTCTAGGGGGGCTAAGGATCGAGCAGTACTTC. The variable domain in full, completed from reference TRBV19 and TRBJ2-7, reads DGGITQSPKYLFRKEGQNVTLSCEQNLNHDAMYWYRQDPGQGLRLIYYSQIVNDFQKGDIAEGYSVSREKKESFPLTVTSAQKNPTAFYLCAISPSLGGLRIEQYFGPGTRLTVT.

In this sample, this clone turned up many times. The rearrangement uses TRBV18 and TRBJ1-2; D uncertain. The CDR3 runs 15 residues. Germline V CDR1 and CDR2: KGHSH, LQKENI. Trimming shortened V by 2 bases and J by 0 bases, and 10 bases separated the two germline ends. CDR3 in DNA: TGTGCCAGCTCACCAGAAACAAGCGCTAACTATGGCTACACCTTC. Protein product: CASSPETSANYGYTF.

This clone was found many times. The rearrangement uses TRBV2 and TRBJ2-1; D not certain. Germline values: CDR1 SNHLY, CDR2 FYNNEI. Deletions cut 3 bases from V and 5 bases from J, with 8 bases between. This CDR3 spans 13 amino acids. CDR3 sequence: CASSEVRNNEQFF. The CDR3 nucleotides read TGTGCCAGCAGTGAGGTTAGAAACAATGAGCAGTTCTTC.

This clone has a count of ten or more. The chain couples TRBV20-1 to TRBJ2-7; 8 positions match TRBD2. The CDR3 sequence is 14 residues long. Germline trimming cut 2 bases from V and 4 bases from J; bases unmatched to any gene: 7. Germline V gene data show CDR1 as DFQATT and CDR2 as SNEGSKA (reference sequence). The CDR3 loop is CSARKIAGRYEQYF. DNA of the CDR3: TGCAGTGCTAGAAAGATAGCGGGAAGGTACGAGCAGTACTTC.

Concerning this clone itself: This may stem from a read error, because a much larger clone lies one nucleotide away. The chain employs TRBV20-1 and TRBJ2-5; D gene ambiguous. The CDR3 has 11 residues. Per germline, CDR1 DFQATT and CDR2 SNEGSKA (reference sequence). Between the trimmed V and J ends, which lost 4 bases and 5 bases, there was a span of 8 bases. CDR3 residues: CSAIRQETQYF. The DNA for the CDR3 is TGCAGTGCTATTCGGCAGGAGACCCAGTACTTC.

The chain carries TRBV7-2 and TRBJ1-1; D may be TRBD1 (5 bases). Trimming stripped 6 bases from V and 4 bases from J, with 15 bases between. This CDR3 has 14 residues. Per germline, CDR1 SGHTA and CDR2 FQGNSA. CDR3 coding DNA: TGTGCCAGCAGATTAAGAAAGGGGACCACTGAAGCTTTCTTT. Encoded protein: CASRLRKGTTEAFF.

In this sample, this clone turned up many times. The CDR3 region is CASSEVGGVTGELFF. DNA for the CDR3: TGTGCCAGCAGCGAGGTCGGAGGGGTCACCGGGGAGCTGTTTTTT. The chain uses TRBV7-2 and TRBJ2-2; D is perhaps TRBD2 (6 bases). The CDR3 is 15 residues long. With 5 bases removed from V and 4 bases from J, the gap between germline ends came to 14 bases. CDR1 SGHTA and CDR2 FQGNSA come from the germline V gene. The complete variable domain, with remaining parts taken from reference TRBV7-2 and TRBJ2-2, reads GAGVSQSPSNKVTEKGKDVELRCDPISGHTALYWYRQSLGQGLEFLIYFQGNSAPDKSGLPSDRFSAERTGGSVSTLTIQRTQQEDSAVYLCASSEVGGVTGELFFGEGSRLTVL.

This clone was recorded a few times. This likely comes from a read error, as the CDR3 has no conserved phenylalanine or tryptophan at its end. The chain links TRBV6-2 or TRBV6-3 to TRBJ2-5; 12 bases line up with TRBD1. Trimming took 6 bases from V and 7 from J; bases not matched to a gene: 12. The germline V gene encodes CDR1 MNHEY and CDR2 SVGEGT. The CDR3 contains 16 residues. The chain's CDR3 is CASRPQGTGGLGTQYL. The CDR3 coding sequence is TGTGCCAGCAGACCCCAGGGGACAGGGGGCCTGGGGACCCAGTACTTA.

There are many counts of this clone. This chain joins TRBV6-7 and TRBJ2-7; 7 bases agree with TRBD1. TRBV6-7 is designated an ORF whose function remains uncertain. Germline trimming cut 0 bases from V and 2 bases from J; bases unmatched to any gene: 19. The CDR3 runs to 20 residues. CDR3 in amino acids: CASSYSDGVNRDSGPYEQYF. As DNA, the CDR3 is TGTGCCAGCAGTTACTCGGATGGGGTGAACCGGGACAGTGGGCCCTACGAGCAGTACTTC.

This clone showed up just a few times. The chain has TRBV28 and TRBJ2-7; 8 bases are a match to TRBD1. The V gene end was trimmed by 5 bases and the J gene end by 6 bases; junction bases not matched to a gene: 9. CDR1 is MDHEN and CDR2 is SYDVKM in the germline V gene. This CDR3 is 14 amino acids long. CDR3 sequence reads: CASSRRGRLGEQYF. For the CDR3, the DNA is TGTGCCAGCAGTCGCAGGGGGCGCCTTGGCGAGCAGTACTTC.

This clone was seen a few times. A much larger clonotype is one base distant, so this may be a read error. The chain uses TRBV28 and TRBJ2-1; weak D call: TRBD2 (5 bases). Trimming pared 7 bases from V and 3 bases from J, leaving 16 bases between. Germline V gives CDR1 MDHEN, CDR2 SYDVKM. This CDR3 has 15 residues. The CDR3 protein is CASTFVGEYYNEQFF. In nucleotides, the CDR3 is TGTGCCAGCACCTTCGTGGGAGAGTACTACAATGAGCAGTTCTTC.